There are a few counts of the clone carrying this TCR beta chain. This may come from a read error, since a much larger clone is one base off. The sample comes from a study of molecular identifiers for immune sequencing clone quantification. TCRdb re-analysed the PCR reads in MiXCR, keeping a single row per CDR3 protein. Counted here are tens of thousands of distinct CDR3 sequences, 15% to 20% occurring once; the ten biggest clones make up 0.99%. Germline CDR1 reads KGHSH; CDR2 reads LQKENI. The CDR3 totals 15 residues. The chain employs TRBV18 and TRBJ1-6, with TRBD1 matching 10 bases. Sequencing was carried out using naive CD8+ T cells from blood, with Jurkat cell RNA spiked in. Subset described: FACS-sorted CD8+CD4-CCR7+CD45RA+ naive T cells. The receptor's source is a human donor in good health. Some libraries in this study had Jurkat cell RNA spiked in. CDR3 bases: TGTGCCAGCCGGCAGGGGACAGGGGTAAATTCACACCTCCACTTT. Translated, it gives CASRQGTGVNSHLHF. Using reference TRBV18 and TRBJ1-6 for the parts outside the CDR3, the full variable domain is NAGVMQNPRHLVRRRGQEARLRCSPMKGHSHVYWYRQLPEEGLKFMVYLQKENIIDESGMPKERFSAEFPKEGPSILRIQQVVRGDSAAYFCASRQGTGVNSHLHFGNGTRLTVT.